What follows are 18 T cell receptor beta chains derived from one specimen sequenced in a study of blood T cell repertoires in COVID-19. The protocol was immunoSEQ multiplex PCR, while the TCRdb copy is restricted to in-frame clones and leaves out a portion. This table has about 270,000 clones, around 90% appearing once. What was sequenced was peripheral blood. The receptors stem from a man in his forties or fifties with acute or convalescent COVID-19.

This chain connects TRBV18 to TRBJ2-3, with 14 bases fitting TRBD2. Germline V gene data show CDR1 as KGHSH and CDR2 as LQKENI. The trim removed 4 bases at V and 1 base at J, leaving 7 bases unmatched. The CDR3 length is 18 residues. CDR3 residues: CASSQNLGLAGGTDTQYF. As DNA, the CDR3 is TGTGCCAGCTCACAAAACCTGGGACTAGCGGGGGGCACAGATACGCAGTATTTT.

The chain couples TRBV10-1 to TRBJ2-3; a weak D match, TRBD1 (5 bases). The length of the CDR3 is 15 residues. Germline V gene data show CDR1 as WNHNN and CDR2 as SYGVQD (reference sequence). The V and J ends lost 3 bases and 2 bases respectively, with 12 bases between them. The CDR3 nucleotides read TGCGCCAGCAGTGATACGGCAGGGTCCACAGATACGCAGTATTTT. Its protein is CASSDTAGSTDTQYF.

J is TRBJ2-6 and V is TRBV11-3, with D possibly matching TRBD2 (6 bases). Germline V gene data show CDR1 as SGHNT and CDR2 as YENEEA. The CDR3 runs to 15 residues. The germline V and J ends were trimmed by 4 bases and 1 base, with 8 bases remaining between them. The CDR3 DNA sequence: TGTGCCAGCAGCTCCGGGACTTCTGGGGCCAACGTCCTGACTTTC. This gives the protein CASSSGTSGANVLTF.

The DNA of the CDR3 is TGTGCCAGCAGCCTCTATAGCAATCAGCCCCAGCATTTT. Protein product: CASSLYSNQPQHF. The chain is built from TRBV9 and TRBJ1-5; unclear D gene. Germline V gene sequence: CDR1 SGDLS, CDR2 YYNGEE. V gave up 4 bases and J gave up 0 bases, with 5 bases separating them. This CDR3 has 13 amino acids.

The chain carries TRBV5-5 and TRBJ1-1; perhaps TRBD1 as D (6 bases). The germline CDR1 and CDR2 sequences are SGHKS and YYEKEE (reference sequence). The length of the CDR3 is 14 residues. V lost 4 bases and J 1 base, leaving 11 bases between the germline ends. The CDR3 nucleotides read TGTGCCAGCAGCGCAACGGGACAGAACACTGAAGCTTTCTTT. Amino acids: CASSATGQNTEAFF. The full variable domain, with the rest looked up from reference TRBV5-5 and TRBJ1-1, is DAGVTQSPTHLIKTRGQQVTLRCSPISGHKSVSWYQQVLGQGPQFIFQYYEKEERGRGNFPDRFSARQFPNYSSELNVNALLLGDSALYLCASSATGQNTEAFFGQGTRLTVV.

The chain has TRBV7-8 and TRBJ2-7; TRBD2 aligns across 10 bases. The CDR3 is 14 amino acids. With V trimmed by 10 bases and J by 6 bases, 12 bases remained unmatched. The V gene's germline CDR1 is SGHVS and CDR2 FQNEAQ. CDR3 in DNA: TGTGCCACCTATCCGGGACTAGCGTGGGGCGAGCAGTACTTC. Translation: CATYPGLAWGEQYF.

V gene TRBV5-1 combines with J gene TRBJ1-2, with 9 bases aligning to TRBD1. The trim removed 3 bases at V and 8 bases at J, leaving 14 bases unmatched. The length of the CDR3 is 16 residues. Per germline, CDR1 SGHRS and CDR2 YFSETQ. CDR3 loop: CASSWPGQGSGEGYTF. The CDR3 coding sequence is TGCGCCAGCAGCTGGCCGGGACAGGGTAGCGGTGAGGGCTACACCTTC.

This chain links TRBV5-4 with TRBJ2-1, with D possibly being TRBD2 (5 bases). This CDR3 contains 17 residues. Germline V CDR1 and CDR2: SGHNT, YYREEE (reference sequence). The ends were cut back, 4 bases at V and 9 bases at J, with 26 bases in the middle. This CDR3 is CASSSHTGIFYKAEQFF. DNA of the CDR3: TGTGCCAGCAGCAGTCACACGGGGATCTTTTACAAAGCTGAGCAGTTCTTC.

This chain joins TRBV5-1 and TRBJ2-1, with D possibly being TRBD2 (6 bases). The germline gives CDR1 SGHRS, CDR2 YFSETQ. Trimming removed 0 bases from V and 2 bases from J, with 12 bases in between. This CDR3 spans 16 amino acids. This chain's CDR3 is CASSLEGLQTYNEQFF. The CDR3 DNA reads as TGCGCCAGCAGCTTGGAGGGACTTCAAACCTACAATGAGCAGTTCTTC.

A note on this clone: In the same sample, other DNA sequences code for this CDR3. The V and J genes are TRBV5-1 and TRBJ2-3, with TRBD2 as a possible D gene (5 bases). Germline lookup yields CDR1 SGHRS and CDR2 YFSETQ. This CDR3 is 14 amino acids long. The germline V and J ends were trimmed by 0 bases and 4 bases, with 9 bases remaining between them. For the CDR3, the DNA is TGCGCCAGCAGCTTGGGTTCGGGGTCAGATACGCAGTATTTT. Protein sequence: CASSLGSGSDTQYF.

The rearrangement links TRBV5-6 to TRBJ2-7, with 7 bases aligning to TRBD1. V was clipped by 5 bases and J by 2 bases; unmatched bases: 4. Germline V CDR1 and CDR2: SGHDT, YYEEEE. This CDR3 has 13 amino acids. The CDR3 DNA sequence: TGTGCCAGCAGTCGGGACAGTACCTACGAGCAGTACTTC. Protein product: CASSRDSTYEQYF. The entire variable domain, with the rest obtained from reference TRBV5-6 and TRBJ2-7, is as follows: DAGVTQSPTHLIKTRGQQVTLRCSPKSGHDTVSWYQQALGQGPQFIFQYYEEEERQRGNFPDRFSGHQFPNYSSELNVNALLLGDSALYLCASSRDSTYEQYFGPGTRLTVT.

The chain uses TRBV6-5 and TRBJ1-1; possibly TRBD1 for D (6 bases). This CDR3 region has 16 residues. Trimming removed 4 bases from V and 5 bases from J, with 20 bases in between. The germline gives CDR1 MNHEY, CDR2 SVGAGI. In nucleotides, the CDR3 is TGTGCCAGCAGTTCCACAGGGATACGGGGAAGGACTGAAGCTTTCTTT. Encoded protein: CASSSTGIRGRTEAFF.

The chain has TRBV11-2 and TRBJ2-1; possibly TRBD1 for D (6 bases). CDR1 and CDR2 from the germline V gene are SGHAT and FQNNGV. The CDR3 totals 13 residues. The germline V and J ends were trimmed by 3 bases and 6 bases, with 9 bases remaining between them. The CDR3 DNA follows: TGTGCCAGCAGCTTGGACAGAGTCAATGAGCAGTTCTTC. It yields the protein CASSLDRVNEQFF.

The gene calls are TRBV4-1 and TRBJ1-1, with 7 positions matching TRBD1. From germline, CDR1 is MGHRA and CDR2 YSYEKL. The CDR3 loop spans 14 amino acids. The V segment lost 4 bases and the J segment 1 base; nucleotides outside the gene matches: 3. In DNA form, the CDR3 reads TGCGCCAGCAGCCTGGGACAGACGAACACTGAAGCTTTCTTT. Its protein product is CASSLGQTNTEAFF.

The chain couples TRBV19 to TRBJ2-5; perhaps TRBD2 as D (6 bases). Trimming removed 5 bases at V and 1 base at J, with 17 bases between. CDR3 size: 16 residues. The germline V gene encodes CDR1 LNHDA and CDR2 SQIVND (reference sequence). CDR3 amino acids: CASSSPGRDFQETQYF. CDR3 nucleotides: TGTGCCAGTAGTTCCCCTGGCCGGGACTTCCAAGAGACCCAGTACTTC.

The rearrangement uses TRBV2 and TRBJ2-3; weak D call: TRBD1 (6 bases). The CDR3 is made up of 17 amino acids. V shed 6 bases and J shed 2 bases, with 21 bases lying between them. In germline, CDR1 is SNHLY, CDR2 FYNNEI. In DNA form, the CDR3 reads TGTGCCAGCAGGGTCAGGGGATTACCCCGCGACACAGATACGCAGTATTTT. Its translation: CASRVRGLPRDTDTQYF.

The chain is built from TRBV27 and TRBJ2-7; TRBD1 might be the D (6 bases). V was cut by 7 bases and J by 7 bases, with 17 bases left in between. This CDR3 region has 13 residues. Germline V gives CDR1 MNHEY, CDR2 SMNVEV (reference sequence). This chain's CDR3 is CASTSAGAREQYF. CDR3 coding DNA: TGTGCCAGCACCTCGGCAGGGGCTCGAGAGCAGTACTTC.

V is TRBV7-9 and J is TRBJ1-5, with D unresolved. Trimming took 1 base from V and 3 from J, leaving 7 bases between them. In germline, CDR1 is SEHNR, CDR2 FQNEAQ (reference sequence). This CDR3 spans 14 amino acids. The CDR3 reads CASSLGQYNQPQHF. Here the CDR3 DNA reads TGTGCCAGCAGCTTAGGACAATACAATCAGCCCCAGCATTTT.